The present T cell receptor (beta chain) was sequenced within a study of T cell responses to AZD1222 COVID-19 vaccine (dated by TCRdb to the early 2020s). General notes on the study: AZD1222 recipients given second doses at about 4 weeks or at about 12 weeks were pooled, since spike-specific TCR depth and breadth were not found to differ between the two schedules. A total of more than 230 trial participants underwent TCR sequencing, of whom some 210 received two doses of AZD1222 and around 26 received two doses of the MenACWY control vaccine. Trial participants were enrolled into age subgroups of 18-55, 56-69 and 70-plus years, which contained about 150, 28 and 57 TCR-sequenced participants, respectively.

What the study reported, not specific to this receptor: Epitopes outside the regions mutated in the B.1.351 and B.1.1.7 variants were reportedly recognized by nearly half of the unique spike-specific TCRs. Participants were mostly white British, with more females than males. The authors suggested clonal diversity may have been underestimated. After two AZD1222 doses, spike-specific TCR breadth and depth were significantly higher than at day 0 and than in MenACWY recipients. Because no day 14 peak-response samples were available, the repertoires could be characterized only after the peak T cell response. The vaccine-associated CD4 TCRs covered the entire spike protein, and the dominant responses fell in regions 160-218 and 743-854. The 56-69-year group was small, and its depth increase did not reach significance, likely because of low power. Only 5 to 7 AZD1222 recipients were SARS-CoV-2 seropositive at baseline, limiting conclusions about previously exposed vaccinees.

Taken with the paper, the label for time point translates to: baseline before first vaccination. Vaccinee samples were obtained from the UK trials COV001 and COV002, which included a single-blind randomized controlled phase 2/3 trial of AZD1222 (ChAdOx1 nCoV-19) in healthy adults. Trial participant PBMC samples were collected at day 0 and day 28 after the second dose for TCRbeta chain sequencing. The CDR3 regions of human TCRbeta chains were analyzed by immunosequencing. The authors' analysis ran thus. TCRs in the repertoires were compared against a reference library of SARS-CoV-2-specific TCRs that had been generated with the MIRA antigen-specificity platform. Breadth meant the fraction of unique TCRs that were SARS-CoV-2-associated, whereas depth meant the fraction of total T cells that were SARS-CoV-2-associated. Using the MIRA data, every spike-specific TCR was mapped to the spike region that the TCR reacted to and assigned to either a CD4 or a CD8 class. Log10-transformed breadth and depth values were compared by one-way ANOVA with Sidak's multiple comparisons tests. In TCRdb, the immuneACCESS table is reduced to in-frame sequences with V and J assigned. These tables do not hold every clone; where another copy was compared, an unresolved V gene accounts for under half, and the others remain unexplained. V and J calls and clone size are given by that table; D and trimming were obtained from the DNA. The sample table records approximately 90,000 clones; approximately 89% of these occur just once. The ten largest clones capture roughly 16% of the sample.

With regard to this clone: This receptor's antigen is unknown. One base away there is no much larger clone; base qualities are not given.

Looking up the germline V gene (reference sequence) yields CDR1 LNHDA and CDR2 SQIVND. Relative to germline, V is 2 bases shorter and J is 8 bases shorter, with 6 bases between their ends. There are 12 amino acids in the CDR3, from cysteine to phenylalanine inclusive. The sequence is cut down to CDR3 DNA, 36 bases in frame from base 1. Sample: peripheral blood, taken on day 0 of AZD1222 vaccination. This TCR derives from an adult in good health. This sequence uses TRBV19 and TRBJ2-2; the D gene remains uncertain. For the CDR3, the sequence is CASSIRRGELFF. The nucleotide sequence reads TGTGCCAGTAGTATAAGGCGAGGGGAGCTGTTTTTT. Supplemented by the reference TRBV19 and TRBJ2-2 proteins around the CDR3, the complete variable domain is DGGITQSPKYLFRKEGQNVTLSCEQNLNHDAMYWYRQDPGQGLRLIYYSQIVNDFQKGDIAEGYSVSREKKESFPLTVTSAQKNPTAFYLCASSIRRGELFFGEGSRLTVL.